The rows below give T cell receptor beta chains drawn from one sample of a study of tumor-infiltrating lymphocytes in localized non-small cell lung cancer. Libraries were prepared by immunoSEQ multiplex PCR; TCRdb keeps only in-frame clonotypes and omits some of them. Of 10,000 or so clones in the sample, about four fifths were seen once. Sequencing used uninvolved lung tissue not adjacent to the tumor. The receptors stem from a human donor with non-small cell lung cancer. Both conserved end residues are trimmed from each CDR3.

j_gene: TRBJ1-5; v_gene: TRBV5-8; CDR3aa: ASSFWVSGQPQH
j_gene: TRBJ2-7; v_gene: TRBV9; CDR3aa: ASSGQGQGSEQY
j_gene: TRBJ2-1; v_gene: TRBV7-2; CDR3aa: ASSLGIAGYTSEQF
j_gene: TRBJ1-5; v_gene: TRBV4-1; CDR3aa: ASRKGLGNQPQH
j_gene: TRBJ1-2; v_gene: TRBV7-2; CDR3aa: ASSGRRVGTYPHGYT
j_gene: TRBJ2-2; v_gene: TRBV29-1; CDR3aa: SVRRDGNTGELF
j_gene: TRBJ2-1; v_gene: TRBV7-9; CDR3aa: ASSPRLAGEQF
j_gene: TRBJ2-7; v_gene: TRBV5-1; CDR3aa: ASSSDPGLAAEQY
j_gene: TRBJ1-1; v_gene: TRBV2; CDR3aa: ASSTQGRTEAF
j_gene: TRBJ1-2; v_gene: TRBV11-2; CDR3aa: ASSWDQGRGYT
j_gene: TRBJ1-1; v_gene: TRBV29-1; CDR3aa: SVGGGQTEAF
j_gene: TRBJ1-1; v_gene: TRBV11-1; CDR3aa: ASSRTMNTEAF
j_gene: TRBJ2-3; v_gene: TRBV27; CDR3aa: ASSLGFSTDTQY
j_gene: TRBJ2-7; v_gene: TRBV4-2; CDR3aa: ASSQGGGNEQY
j_gene: TRBJ1-1; v_gene: TRBV28; CDR3aa: ASSRTIAYTEAF
j_gene: TRBJ1-1; v_gene: TRBV27; CDR3aa: ASRKLTGNTEAF
j_gene: TRBJ2-7; v_gene: TRBV29-1; CDR3aa: SVTSGSDEQY
j_gene: TRBJ2-5; v_gene: TRBV5-1; CDR3aa: ASSSSGTPQETQY